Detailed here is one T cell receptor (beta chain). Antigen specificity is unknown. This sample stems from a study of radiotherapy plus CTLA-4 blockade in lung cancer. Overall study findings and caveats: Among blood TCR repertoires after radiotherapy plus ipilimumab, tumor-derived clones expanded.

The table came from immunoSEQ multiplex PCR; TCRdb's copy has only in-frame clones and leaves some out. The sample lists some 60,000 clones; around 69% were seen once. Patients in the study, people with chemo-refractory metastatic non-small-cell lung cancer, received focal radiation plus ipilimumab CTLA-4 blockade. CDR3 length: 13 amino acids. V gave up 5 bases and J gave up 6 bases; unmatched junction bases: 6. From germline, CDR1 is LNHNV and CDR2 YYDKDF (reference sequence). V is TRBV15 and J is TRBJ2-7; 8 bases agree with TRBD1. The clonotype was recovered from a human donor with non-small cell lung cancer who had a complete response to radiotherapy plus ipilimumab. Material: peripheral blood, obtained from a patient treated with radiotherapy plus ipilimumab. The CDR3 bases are TGTGCCACCAGCCCGGACAGGGCCCGCGAGCAGTACTTC. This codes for CATSPDRAREQYF.